These T cell receptor beta chains were read from a single sample in a study of liver allograft versus peripheral blood T cells. TCRdb itself ran the reads through MiXCR, one entry per CDR3 protein. The repertoire consists of more than 1,500 distinct CDR3 sequences, with about 17% occurring once and the leading ten covering about 9.6%. The receptor set was obtained from a human patient who had a liver transplant. The graft donor may have contributed some T cells. CDR3s include the opening cysteine and the closing phenylalanine or tryptophan. A D gene is named only where the DNA matches it firmly. Some rows mark clone size as missing; the rest say once, few, many or name a class of expanded clone.

j_call d_call cdr3_length v_call clone_size cdr3_aa cdr3_nt
TRBJ1-3 NA 15 TRBV9 medium-sized CASSVDYGVGNTIYF TGTGCCAGCAGCGTAGATTACGGGGTCGGAAACACCATATATTTT
TRBJ2-5 NA 17 TRBV9 many CASSTTFYLSTGETQYF TGTGCCAGCAGCACCACCTTTTATTTGTCGACGGGCGAGACCCAGTACTTC
TRBJ2-7 NA 13 TRBV6-2/TRBV6-3 medium-sized CASSSSPTYEQYF TGTGCCAGCAGTTCGTCTCCTACCTACGAGCAGTACTTC
TRBJ2-7 NA 13 TRBV19 few CASSILYQREQYF TGTGCCAGTAGTATCCTATACCAGCGGGAGCAGTACTTC
TRBJ1-4 NA 14 TRBV12-3/TRBV12-4 NA CASSQGIDNEKLFF TGTGCCAGCAGTCAAGGGATAGATAATGAAAAACTGTTTTTT
TRBJ1-5 NA 14 TRBV19 NA CASTLTLGNQPQHF TGTGCCAGTACTTTGACCCTGGGCAATCAGCCCCAGCATTTT
TRBJ2-1 TRBD2 17 TRBV19 NA CASSIQSTSGPYNEQFF TGTGCCAGTAGCATACAATCGACTAGCGGACCCTACAATGAGCAGTTCTTC
TRBJ1-4 TRBD1 15 TRBV27 NA CASSLGRGGAEKLFF TGTGCCAGCAGCCTGGGCAGGGGGGGTGCTGAAAAACTGTTTTTT
TRBJ2-3 TRBD2 15 TRBV10-3 NA CAISDPGGGTDTQYF TGTGCCATCAGTGACCCGGGGGGGGGCACAGATACGCAGTATTTT
TRBJ1-6 NA 13 TRBV10-2 NA CASSESEGSPLHF TGCGCCAGCAGTGAGTCTGAGGGTTCACCCCTCCACTTT
TRBJ2-1 TRBD2 15 TRBV20-1 many CSASSSTSGSYEQFF TGCAGTGCTAGTTCTTCTACTAGCGGGAGCTATGAGCAGTTCTTC
TRBJ1-2 TRBD1 14 TRBV18 large CASSPRGAAYGYTF TGTGCCAGCTCACCCAGGGGGGCCGCCTATGGCTACACCTTC
TRBJ1-1 NA 15 TRBV6-5 medium-sized CASSYSGILNTEAFF TGTGCCAGCAGTTACTCGGGCATCCTGAACACTGAAGCTTTCTTT
TRBJ1-6 TRBD1 18 TRBV6-6 large CATMDRGRAGAGTSPLHF TGTGCCACCATGGACAGGGGGCGGGCAGGCGCGGGAACTTCACCCCTCCACTTT
TRBJ2-3 TRBD2 15 TRBV5-1 few CASSLVAGSTDTQYF TGCGCCAGCAGCTTGGTAGCGGGGAGCACAGATACGCAGTATTTT
TRBJ1-4 NA 12 TRBV30 medium-sized CAWDRPNEKLFF TGTGCCTGGGACAGGCCTAATGAAAAACTGTTTTTT